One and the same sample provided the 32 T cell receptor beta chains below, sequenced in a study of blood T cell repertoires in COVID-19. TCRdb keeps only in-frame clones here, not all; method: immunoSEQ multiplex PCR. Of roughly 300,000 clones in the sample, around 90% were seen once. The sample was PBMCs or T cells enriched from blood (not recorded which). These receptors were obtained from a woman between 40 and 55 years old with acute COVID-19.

The CDR3 loop is CASSQSGNSETQYF. In DNA form, the CDR3 reads TGTGCCAGCAGCCAAAGCGGGAATTCGGAGACCCAGTACTTC. The chain has TRBV7-2 and TRBJ2-5, with TRBD2 matching over 7 bases. J was trimmed by 5 bases and V by 5 bases; bases with no gene match: 8. The CDR3 is 14 residues long. In germline, CDR1 is SGHTA, CDR2 FQGNSA. Filled out from reference TRBV7-2 and TRBJ2-5, the complete variable domain reads GAGVSQSPSNKVTEKGKDVELRCDPISGHTALYWYRQSLGQGLEFLIYFQGNSAPDKSGLPSDRFSAERTGGSVSTLTIQRTQQEDSAVYLCASSQSGNSETQYFGPGTRLLVL.

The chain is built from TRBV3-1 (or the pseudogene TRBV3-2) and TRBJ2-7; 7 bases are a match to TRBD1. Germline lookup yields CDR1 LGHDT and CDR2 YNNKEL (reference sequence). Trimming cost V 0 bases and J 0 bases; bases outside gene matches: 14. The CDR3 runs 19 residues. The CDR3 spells CASSQDPWGLGTASYEQYF. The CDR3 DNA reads TGTGCCAGCAGCCAAGATCCCTGGGGTCTAGGGACAGCCTCCTACGAGCAGTACTTC.

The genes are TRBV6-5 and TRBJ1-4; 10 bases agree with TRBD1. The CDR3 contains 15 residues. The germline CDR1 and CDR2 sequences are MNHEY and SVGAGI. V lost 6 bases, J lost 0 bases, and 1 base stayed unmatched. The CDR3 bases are TGTGCCAGCAGGGGGACAGGGGCAACTAATGAAAAACTGTTTTTT. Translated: CASRGTGATNEKLFF.

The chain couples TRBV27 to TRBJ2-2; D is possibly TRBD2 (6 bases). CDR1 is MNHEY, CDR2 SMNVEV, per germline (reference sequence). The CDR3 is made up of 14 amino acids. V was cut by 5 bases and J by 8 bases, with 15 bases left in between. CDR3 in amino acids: CASSPALATGELFF. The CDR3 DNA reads TGTGCCAGCAGTCCAGCCCTAGCGACGGGGGAGCTGTTTTTT.

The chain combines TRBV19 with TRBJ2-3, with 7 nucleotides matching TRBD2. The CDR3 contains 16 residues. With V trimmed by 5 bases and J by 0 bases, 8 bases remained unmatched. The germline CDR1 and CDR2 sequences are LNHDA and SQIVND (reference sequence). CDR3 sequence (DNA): TGTGCCAGTAGTTCCGGGGGAGGGTCGAGCACAGATACGCAGTATTTT. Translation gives CASSSGGGSSTDTQYF.

CDR3 coding DNA: TGTGCCAGCAGCCAGACACTTAGCAATCAGCCCCAGCATTTT. It yields the protein CASSQTLSNQPQHF. The chain carries TRBV4-2 and TRBJ1-5; D gene unclear. CDR3 length: 14 amino acids. Germline CDR1 is LGHNA and CDR2 is YNFKEQ. Trimming removed 3 bases from V and 0 bases from J, with 6 bases in between.

CDR3 protein: CASSLGPGIGELFF. In DNA form, the CDR3 reads TGCGCCAGCAGCTTGGGCCCGGGAATCGGGGAGCTGTTTTTT. The chain carries TRBV5-1 and TRBJ2-2; TRBD2 is a possible D gene (5 bases). CDR1 SGHRS and CDR2 YFSETQ come from the germline V gene. V was cut by 0 bases and J by 7 bases, with 10 bases left in between. CDR3 length: 14 amino acids. Filled out from reference TRBV5-1 and TRBJ2-2, the complete variable domain reads KAGVTQTPRYLIKTRGQQVTLSCSPISGHRSVSWYQQTPGQGLQFLFEYFSETQRNKGNFPGRFSGRQFSNSRSEMNVSTLELGDSALYLCASSLGPGIGELFFGEGSRLTVL.

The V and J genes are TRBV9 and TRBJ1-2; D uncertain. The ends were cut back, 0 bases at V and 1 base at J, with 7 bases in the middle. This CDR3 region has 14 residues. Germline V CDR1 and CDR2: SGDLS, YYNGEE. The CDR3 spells CASSVEGVNYGYTF. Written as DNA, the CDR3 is TGTGCCAGCAGCGTAGAGGGAGTTAACTATGGCTACACCTTC.

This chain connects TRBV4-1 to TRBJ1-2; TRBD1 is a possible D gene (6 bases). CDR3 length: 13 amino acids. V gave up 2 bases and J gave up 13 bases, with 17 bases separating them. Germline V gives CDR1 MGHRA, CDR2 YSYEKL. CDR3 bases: TGCGCCAGCAGCCAATTCAGTTCAGGGGTAGCCACCTTC. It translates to CASSQFSSGVATF.

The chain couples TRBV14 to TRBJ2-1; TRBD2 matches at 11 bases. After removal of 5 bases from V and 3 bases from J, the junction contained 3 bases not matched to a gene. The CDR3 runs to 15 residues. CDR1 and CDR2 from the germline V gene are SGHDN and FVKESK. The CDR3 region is CASSSLAGGYNEQFF. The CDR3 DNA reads TGTGCCAGCAGCTCCCTAGCGGGAGGCTACAATGAGCAGTTCTTC.

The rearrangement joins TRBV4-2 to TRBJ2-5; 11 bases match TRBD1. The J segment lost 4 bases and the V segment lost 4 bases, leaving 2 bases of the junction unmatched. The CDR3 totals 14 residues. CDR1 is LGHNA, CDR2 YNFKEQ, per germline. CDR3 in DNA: TGTGCCAGCAGCCCGGGGACAGGGGGAGAGACCCAGTACTTC. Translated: CASSPGTGGETQYF.

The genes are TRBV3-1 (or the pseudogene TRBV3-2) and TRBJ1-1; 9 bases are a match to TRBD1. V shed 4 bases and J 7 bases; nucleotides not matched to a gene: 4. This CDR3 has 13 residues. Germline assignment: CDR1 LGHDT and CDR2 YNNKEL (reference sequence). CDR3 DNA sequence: TGTGCCAGCAGCCTCGGGACAGGGTTTGAAGCTTTCTTT. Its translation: CASSLGTGFEAFF.

CDR3 bases: TGTGCCAGCAGCGCGGGGGGGAGCCCGACACCCCTCCACTTT. Translation gives CASSAGGSPTPLHF. V and J are TRBV7-9 and TRBJ1-6; D perhaps matches TRBD1 (5 bases). The CDR3 runs to 14 residues. V dropped 5 bases and J dropped 11 bases, with 16 bases sitting between them. CDR1 and CDR2 (germline): SEHNR, FQNEAQ (reference sequence).

The CDR3 reads CASSFGGAVYEQYF. The CDR3 DNA reads as TGTGCCAGCAGCTTCGGAGGGGCGGTCTACGAGCAGTACTTC. This chain links TRBV7-2 with TRBJ2-7; D may be TRBD2 (6 bases). Germline CDR1 SGHTA, CDR2 FQGNSA. V shed 3 bases and J shed 3 bases, with 12 bases lying between them. The CDR3 is 14 residues long.

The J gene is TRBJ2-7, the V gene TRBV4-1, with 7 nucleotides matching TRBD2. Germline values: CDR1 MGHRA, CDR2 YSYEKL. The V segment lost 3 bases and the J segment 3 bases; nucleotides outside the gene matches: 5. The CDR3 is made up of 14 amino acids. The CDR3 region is CASSQERGFYEQYF. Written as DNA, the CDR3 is TGCGCCAGCAGCCAGGAGCGGGGTTTCTACGAGCAGTACTTC.

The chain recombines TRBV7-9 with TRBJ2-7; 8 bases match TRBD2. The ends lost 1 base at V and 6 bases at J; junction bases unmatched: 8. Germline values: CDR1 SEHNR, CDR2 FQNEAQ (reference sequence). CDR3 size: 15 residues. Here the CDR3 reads CASSLVGSGIGEQYF. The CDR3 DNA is TGTGCCAGCAGCTTAGTTGGTAGCGGGATTGGCGAGCAGTACTTC.

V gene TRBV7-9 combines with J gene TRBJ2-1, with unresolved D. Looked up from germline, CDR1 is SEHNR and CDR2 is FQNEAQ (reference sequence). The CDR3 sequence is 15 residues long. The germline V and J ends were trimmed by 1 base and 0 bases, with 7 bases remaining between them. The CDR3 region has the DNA TGTGCCAGCAGCTTAGGACTGATCTCCTACAATGAGCAGTTCTTC. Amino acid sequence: CASSLGLISYNEQFF. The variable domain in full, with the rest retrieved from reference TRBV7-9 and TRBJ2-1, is DTGVSQNPRHKITKRGQNVTFRCDPISEHNRLYWYRQTLGQGPEFLTYFQNEAQLEKSRLLSDRFSAERPKGSFSTLEIQRTEQGDSAMYLCASSLGLISYNEQFFGPGTRLTVL.

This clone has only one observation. In nucleotides, the CDR3 is TGTGCCAGCAGAAGCAAACAGGGGGATAATCAGCCCCAGCATTTT. Amino acid sequence: CASRSKQGDNQPQHF. V gene TRBV6-6 combines with J gene TRBJ1-5; 8 bases are shared with TRBD1. The CDR3 spans 15 residues. Trimming at V came to 6 bases and at J to 4 bases, leaving 8 bases not matched to a gene. The germline gives CDR1 MNHNY, CDR2 SVGAGI (reference sequence).

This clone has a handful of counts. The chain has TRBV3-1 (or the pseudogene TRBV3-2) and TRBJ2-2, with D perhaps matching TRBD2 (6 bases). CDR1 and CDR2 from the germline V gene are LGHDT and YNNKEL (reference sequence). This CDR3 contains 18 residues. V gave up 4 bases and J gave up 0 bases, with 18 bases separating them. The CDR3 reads CASSLLVLGGTNTGELFF. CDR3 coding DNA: TGTGCCAGCAGCCTATTAGTCCTCGGGGGAACGAACACCGGGGAGCTGTTTTTT.

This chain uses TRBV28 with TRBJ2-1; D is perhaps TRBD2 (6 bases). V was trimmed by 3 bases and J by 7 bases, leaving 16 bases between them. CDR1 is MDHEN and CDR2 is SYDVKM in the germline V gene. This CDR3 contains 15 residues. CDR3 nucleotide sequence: TGTGCCAGCAGTTTTCTAGTCGGGGGTGGAAATGAGCAGTTCTTC. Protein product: CASSFLVGGGNEQFF.

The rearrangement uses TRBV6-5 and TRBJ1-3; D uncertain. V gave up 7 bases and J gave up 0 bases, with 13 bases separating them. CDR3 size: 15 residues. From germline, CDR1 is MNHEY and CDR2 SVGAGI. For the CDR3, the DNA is TGTGCCAGCACCGAAACGACACACTCTGGAAACACCATATATTTT. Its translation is CASTETTHSGNTIYF.

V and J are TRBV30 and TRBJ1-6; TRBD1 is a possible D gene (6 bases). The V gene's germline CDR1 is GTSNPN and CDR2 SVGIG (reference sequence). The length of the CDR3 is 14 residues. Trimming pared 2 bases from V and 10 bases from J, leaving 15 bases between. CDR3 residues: CAWSTGRRDSPLHF. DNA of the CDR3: TGTGCCTGGAGTACAGGGCGGAGAGACTCACCCCTCCACTTT.

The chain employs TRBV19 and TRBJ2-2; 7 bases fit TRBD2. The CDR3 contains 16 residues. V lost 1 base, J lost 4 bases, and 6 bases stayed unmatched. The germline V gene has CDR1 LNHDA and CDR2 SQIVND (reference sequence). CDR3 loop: CASSIVRAGATGELFF. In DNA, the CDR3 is TGTGCCAGTAGTATAGTTCGCGCGGGAGCCACCGGGGAGCTGTTTTTT.

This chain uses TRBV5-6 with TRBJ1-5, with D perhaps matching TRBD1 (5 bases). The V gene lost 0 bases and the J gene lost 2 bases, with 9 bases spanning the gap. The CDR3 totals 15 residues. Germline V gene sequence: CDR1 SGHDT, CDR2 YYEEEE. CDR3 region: CASSLGGEGNQPQHF. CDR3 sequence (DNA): TGTGCCAGCAGCTTGGGGGGCGAGGGCAATCAGCCCCAGCATTTT.

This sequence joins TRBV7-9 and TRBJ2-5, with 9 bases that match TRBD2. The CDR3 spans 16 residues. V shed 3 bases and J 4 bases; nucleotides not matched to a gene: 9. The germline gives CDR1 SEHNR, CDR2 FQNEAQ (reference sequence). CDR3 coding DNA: TGTGCCAGCAGCTTCCTAGCGGGACCCAAACGAGAGACCCAGTACTTC. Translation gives CASSFLAGPKRETQYF.

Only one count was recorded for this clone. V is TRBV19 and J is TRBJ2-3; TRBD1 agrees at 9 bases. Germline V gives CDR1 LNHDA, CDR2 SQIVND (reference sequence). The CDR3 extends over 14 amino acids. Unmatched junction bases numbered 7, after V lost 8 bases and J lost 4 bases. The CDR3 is CASRGQGPPDTQYF. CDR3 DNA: TGTGCCAGTCGCGGACAGGGGCCACCAGATACGCAGTATTTT.

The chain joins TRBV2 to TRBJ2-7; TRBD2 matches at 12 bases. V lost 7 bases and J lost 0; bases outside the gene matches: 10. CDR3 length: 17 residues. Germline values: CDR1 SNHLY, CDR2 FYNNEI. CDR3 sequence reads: CASIPHTSGGSSYEQYF. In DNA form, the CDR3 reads TGTGCCAGCATCCCCCACACTAGCGGGGGGAGCTCCTACGAGCAGTACTTC.

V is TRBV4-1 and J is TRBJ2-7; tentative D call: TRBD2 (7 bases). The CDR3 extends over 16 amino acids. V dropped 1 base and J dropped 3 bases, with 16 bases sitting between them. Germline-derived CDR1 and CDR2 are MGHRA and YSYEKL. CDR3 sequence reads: CASSQVPMGGLYEQYF. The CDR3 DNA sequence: TGCGCCAGCAGCCAAGTGCCTATGGGGGGGCTCTACGAGCAGTACTTC.

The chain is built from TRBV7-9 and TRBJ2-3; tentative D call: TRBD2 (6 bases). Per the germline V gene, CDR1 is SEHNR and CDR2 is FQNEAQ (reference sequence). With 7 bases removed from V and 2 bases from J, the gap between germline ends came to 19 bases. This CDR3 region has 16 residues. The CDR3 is CASKDYATGYTDTQYF. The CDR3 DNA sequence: TGTGCCAGCAAGGACTATGCTACGGGGTACACAGATACGCAGTATTTT. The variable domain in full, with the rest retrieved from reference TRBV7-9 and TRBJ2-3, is DTGVSQNPRHKITKRGQNVTFRCDPISEHNRLYWYRQTLGQGPEFLTYFQNEAQLEKSRLLSDRFSAERPKGSFSTLEIQRTEQGDSAMYLCASKDYATGYTDTQYFGPGTRLTVL.

Here the CDR3 reads CTSSHQLIAGAHTGELFF. CDR3 nucleotide sequence: TGCACCAGCAGCCACCAGCTGATAGCGGGGGCCCACACCGGGGAGCTGTTTTTT. The rearrangement uses TRBV1 and TRBJ2-2; TRBD2 reflects the table's D call only, with no check against the DNA. TRBV1 is a known pseudogene. This CDR3 region has 18 residues.

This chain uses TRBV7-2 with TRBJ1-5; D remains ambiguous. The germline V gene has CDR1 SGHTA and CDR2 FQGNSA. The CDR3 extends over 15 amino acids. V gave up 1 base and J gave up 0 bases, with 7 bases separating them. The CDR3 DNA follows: TGTGCCAGCAGCTTAGACGGGGATAGCAATCAGCCCCAGCATTTT. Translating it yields CASSLDGDSNQPQHF.

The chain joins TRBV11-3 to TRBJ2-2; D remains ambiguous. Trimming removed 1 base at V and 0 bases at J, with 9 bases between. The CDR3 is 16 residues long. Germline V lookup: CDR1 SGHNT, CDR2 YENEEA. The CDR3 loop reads CASSLGKATNTGELFF. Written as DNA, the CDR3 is TGTGCCAGCAGCTTAGGGAAAGCGACGAACACCGGGGAGCTGTTTTTT.